The TCR beta chain under discussion was sequenced for a study of sequential checkpoint blockade in melanoma. Study information: Patients were randomized 1:1 to nivolumab-then-ipilimumab or ipilimumab-then-nivolumab first-line. Both treatment sequences were followed by maintenance nivolumab.

The treatment: randomized to nivolumab then ipilimumab (arm A) or the reverse (arm B). None of the patients previously received DNA-damaging chemotherapy. From thawed PBMCs, live CD3+CD8+ cells negative for CD19 and CD56 were sorted. The CDR3 has 14 amino acids. V gave up 6 bases and J gave up 1 base, with 9 bases separating them. The germline V gene encodes CDR1 MNHEY and CDR2 SMNVEV (reference sequence). The assay was immunoSEQ multiplex PCR, and TCRdb's table has in-frame clones only and misses some. The sample holds about 29,000 clones; about three quarters are singletons and the top ten take roughly 23%.

This sample comprised CD8+ T cells sorted from blood (inferred from file names), obtained from a patient given nivolumab and ipilimumab in sequence. This rearrangement joins TRBV27 to TRBJ2-2; D ambiguous. The clonotype originates from a human donor with melanoma. Here the CDR3 reads CASSPGQNTGELFF. CDR3 bases: TGTGCCAGCAGCCCTGGCCAGAACACCGGGGAGCTGTTTTTT.